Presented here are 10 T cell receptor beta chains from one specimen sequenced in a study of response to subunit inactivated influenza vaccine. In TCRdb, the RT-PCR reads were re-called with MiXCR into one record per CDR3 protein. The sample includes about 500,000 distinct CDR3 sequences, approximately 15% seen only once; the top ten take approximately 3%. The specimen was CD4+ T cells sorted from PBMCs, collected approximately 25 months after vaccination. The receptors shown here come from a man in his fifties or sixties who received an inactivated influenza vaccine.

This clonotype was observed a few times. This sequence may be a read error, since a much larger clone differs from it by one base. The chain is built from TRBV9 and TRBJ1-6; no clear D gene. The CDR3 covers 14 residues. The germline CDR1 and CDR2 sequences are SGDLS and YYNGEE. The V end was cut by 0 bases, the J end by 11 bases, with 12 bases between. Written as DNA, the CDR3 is TGTGCCAGCAGCGTAGAGGCAGCCTCTCCACCCCTCCACTTT. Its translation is CASSVEAASPPLHF. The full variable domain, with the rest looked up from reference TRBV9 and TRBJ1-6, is DSGVTQTPKHLITATGQRVTLRCSPRSGDLSVYWYQQSLDQGLQFLIQYYNGEERAKGNILERFSAQQFPDLHSELNLSSLELGDSALYFCASSVEAASPPLHFGNGTRLTVT.

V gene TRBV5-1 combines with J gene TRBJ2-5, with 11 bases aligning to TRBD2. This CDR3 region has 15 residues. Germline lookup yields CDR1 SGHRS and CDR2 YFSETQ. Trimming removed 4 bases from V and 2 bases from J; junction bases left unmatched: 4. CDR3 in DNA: TGCGCCAGCAGCACACTAGCGGGAGTTCAAGAGACCCAGTACTTC. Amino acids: CASSTLAGVQETQYF.

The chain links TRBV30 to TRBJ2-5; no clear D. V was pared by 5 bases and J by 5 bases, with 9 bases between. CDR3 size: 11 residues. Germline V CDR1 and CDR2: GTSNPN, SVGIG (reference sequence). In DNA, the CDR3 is TGTGCCTGGGGGATGGGCGAGACCCAGTACTTC. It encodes CAWGMGETQYF.

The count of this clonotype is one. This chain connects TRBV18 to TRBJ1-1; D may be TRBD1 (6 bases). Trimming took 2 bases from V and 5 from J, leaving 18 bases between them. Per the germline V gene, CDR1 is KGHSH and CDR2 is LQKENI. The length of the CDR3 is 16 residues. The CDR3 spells CASSPSRVQGGTEAFF. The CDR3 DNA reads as TGTGCCAGCTCACCATCGAGGGTACAGGGAGGAACTGAAGCTTTCTTT.

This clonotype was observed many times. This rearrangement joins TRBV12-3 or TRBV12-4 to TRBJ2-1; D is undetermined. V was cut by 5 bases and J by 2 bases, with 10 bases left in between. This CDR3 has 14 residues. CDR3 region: CASSERQTYNEQFF. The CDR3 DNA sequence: TGTGCCAGCAGTGAAAGGCAGACCTACAATGAGCAGTTCTTC.

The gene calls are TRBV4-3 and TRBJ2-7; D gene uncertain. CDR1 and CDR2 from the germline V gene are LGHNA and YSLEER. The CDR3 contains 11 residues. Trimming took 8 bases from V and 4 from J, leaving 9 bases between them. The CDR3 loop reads CASPPGYEQYF. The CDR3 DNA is TGCGCCAGCCCCCCGGGTTACGAGCAGTACTTC.

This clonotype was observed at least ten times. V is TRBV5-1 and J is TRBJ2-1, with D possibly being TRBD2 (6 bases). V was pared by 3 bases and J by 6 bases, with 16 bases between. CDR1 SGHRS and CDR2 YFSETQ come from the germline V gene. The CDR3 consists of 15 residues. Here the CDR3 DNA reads TGCGCCAGCAGCTCCGGGAGTATGGTTTTCAATGAGCAGTTCTTC. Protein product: CASSSGSMVFNEQFF.

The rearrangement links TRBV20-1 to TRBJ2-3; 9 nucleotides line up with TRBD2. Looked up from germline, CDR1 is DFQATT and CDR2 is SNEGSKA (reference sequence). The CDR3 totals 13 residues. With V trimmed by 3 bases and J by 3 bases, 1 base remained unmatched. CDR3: CSARRGGTDTQYF. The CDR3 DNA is TGCAGTGCTAGGCGGGGGGGGACAGATACGCAGTATTTT.

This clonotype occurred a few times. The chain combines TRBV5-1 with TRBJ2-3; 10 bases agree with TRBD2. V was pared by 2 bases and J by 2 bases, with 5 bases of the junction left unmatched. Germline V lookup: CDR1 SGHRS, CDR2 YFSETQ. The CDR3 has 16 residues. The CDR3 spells CASSLTSGVLTDTQYF. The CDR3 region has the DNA TGCGCCAGCAGCTTAACTAGCGGGGTACTCACAGATACGCAGTATTTT. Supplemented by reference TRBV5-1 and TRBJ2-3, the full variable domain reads KAGVTQTPRYLIKTRGQQVTLSCSPISGHRSVSWYQQTPGQGLQFLFEYFSETQRNKGNFPGRFSGRQFSNSRSEMNVSTLELGDSALYLCASSLTSGVLTDTQYFGPGTRLTVL.

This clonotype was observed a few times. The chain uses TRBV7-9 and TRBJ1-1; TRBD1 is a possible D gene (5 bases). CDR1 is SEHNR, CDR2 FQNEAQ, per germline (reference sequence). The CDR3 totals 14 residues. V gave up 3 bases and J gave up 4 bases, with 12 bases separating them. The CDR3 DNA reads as TGTGCCAGCAGCTTGATCGGGGGGATCACTGAAGCTTTCTTT. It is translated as CASSLIGGITEAFF.